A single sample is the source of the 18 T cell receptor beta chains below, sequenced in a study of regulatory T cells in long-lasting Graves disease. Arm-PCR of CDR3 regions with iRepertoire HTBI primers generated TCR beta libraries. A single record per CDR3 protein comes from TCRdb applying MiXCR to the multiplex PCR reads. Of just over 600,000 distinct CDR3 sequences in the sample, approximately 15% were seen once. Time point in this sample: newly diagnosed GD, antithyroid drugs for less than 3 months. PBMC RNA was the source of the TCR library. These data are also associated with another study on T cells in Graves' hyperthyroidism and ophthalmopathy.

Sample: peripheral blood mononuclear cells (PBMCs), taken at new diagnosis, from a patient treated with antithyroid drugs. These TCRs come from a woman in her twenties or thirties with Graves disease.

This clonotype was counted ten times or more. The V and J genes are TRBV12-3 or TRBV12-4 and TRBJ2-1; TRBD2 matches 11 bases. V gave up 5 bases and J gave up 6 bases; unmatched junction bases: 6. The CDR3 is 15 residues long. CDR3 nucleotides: TGTGCCAGCAGTGTTCTAGCGGGAGGAGGCAATGAGCAGTTCTTC. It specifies CASSVLAGGGNEQFF.

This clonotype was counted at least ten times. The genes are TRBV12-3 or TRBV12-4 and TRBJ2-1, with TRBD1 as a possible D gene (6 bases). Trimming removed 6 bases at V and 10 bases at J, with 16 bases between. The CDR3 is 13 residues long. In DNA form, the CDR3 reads TGTGCCAGCAGCTGGATCTCTCAGGGGGAGCAGTTCTTC. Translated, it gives CASSWISQGEQFF.

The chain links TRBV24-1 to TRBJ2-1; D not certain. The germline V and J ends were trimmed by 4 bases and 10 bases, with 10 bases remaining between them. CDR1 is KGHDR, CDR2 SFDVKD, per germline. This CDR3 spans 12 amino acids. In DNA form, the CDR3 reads TGTGCCACCAGTGAAGGGTTACGGGAGCAGTTCTTC. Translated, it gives CATSEGLREQFF.

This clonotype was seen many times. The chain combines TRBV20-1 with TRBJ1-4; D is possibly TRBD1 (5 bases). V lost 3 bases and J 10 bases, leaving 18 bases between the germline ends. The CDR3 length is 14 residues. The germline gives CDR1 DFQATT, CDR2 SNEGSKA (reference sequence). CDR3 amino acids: CSARNGAVLGKLFF. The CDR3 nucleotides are TGCAGTGCTAGGAACGGGGCGGTGCTTGGAAAACTGTTTTTT.

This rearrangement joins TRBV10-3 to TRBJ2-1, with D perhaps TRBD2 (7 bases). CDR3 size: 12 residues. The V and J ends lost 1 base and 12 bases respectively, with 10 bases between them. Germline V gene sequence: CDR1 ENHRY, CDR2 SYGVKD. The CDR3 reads CAISELGGAQFF. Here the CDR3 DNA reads TGTGCCATCAGTGAGTTGGGGGGGGCGCAGTTCTTC.

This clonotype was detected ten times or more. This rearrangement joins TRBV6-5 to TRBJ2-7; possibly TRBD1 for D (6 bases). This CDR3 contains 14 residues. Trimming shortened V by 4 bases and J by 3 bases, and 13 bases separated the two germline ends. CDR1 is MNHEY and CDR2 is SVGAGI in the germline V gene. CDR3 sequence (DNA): TGTGCCAGCAGTTCAACCACACAGGGCTACGAGCAGTACTTC. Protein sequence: CASSSTTQGYEQYF.

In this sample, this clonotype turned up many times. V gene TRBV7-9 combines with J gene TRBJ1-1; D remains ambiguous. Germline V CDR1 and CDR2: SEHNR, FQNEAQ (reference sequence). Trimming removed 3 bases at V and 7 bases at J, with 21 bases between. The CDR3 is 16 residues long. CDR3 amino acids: CASSLGWESALSEAFF. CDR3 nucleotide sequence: TGTGCCAGCAGCTTGGGCTGGGAATCGGCTTTGAGTGAAGCTTTCTTT.

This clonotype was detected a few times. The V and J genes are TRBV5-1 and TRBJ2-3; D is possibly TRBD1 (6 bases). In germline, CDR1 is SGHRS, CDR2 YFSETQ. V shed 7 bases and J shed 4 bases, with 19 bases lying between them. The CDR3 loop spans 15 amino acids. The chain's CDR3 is CASQLQGYQSDTQYF. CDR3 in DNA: TGCGCCAGCCAACTACAGGGCTATCAATCAGATACGCAGTATTTT. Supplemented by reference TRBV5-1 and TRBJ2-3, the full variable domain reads KAGVTQTPRYLIKTRGQQVTLSCSPISGHRSVSWYQQTPGQGLQFLFEYFSETQRNKGNFPGRFSGRQFSNSRSEMNVSTLELGDSALYLCASQLQGYQSDTQYFGPGTRLTVL.

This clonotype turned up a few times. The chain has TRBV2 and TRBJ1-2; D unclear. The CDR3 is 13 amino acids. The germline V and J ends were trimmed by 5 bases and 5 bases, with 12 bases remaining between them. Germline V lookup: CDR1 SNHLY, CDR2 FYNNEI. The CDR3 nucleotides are TGTGCCAGCAGTTCGGACTTAGGGTATGGCTACACCTTC. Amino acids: CASSSDLGYGYTF.

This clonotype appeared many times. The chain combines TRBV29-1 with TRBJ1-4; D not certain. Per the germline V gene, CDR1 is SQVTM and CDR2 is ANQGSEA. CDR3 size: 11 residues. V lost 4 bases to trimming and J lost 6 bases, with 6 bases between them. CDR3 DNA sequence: TGCAGCGTTGTAACCTATGAAAAACTGTTTTTT. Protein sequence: CSVVTYEKLFF.

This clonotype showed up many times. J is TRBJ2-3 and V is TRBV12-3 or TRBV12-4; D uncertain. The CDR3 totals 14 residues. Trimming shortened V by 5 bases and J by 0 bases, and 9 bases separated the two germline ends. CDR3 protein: CASSRRGSTDTQYF. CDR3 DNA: TGTGCCAGCAGTCGACGTGGTAGCACAGATACGCAGTATTTT.

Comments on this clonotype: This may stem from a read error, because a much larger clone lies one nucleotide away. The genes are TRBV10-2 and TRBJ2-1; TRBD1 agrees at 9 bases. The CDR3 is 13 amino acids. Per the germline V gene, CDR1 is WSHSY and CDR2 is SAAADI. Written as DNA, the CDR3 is TGCGCCAGCAGGGGACAGGGTACCAATGAGCGGTTCTTC. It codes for CASRGQGTNERFF.

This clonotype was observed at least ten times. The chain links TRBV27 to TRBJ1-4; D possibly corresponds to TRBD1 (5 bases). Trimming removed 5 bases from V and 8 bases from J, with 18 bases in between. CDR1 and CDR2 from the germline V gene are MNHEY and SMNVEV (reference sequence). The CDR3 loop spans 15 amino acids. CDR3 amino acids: CASSPVATWGEKLFF. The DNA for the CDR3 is TGTGCCAGCAGTCCGGTGGCAACCTGGGGGGAAAAACTGTTTTTT. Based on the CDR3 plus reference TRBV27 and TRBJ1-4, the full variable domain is EAQVTQNPRYLITVTGKKLTVTCSQNMNHEYMSWYRQDPGLGLRQIYYSMNVEVTDKGDVPEGYKVSRKEKRNFPLILESPSPNQTSLYFCASSPVATWGEKLFFGSGTQLSVL.

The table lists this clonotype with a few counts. The CDR3 DNA follows: TGTGCCAGCAACATTAGGACAGATACGCAGTATTTT. Translated: CASNIRTDTQYF. The J gene is TRBJ2-3, the V gene TRBV2; D uncertain. Germline assignment: CDR1 SNHLY and CDR2 FYNNEI. The germline V and J ends were trimmed by 7 bases and 3 bases, with 8 bases remaining between them. The length of the CDR3 is 12 residues. Based on the CDR3 plus reference TRBV2 and TRBJ2-3, the full variable domain is EPEVTQTPSHQVTQMGQEVILRCVPISNHLYFYWYRQILGQKVEFLVSFYNNEISEKSEIFDDQFSVERPDGSNFTLKIRSTKLEDSAMYFCASNIRTDTQYFGPGTRLTVL.

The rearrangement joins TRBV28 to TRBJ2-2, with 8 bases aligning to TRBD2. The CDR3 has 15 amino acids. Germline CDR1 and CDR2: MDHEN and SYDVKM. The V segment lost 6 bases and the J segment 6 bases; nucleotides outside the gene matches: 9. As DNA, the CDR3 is TGTGCCAGCAGCTTAGCACTAGCGGCGGCCGGGGAGCTGTTTTTT. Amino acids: CASSLALAAAGELFF.

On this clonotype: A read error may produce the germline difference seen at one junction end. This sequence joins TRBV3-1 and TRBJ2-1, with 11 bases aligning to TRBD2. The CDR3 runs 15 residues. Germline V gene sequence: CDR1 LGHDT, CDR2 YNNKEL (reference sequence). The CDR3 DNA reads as TGTGCCAGCACTCAAACTAGCGGGAGCTCCAATGAGCAGCTCTTC. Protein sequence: CASTQTSGSSNEQLF.

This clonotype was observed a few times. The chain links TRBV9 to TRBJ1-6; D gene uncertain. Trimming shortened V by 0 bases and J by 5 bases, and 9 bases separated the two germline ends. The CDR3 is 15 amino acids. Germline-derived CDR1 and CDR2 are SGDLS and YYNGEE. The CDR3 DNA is TGTGCCAGCAGCGTAGAATTGGCCAATAATTCACCCCTCCACTTT. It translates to CASSVELANNSPLHF.

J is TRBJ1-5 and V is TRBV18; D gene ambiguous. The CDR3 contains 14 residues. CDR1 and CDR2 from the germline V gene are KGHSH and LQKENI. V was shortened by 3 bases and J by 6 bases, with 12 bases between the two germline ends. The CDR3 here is CASSPAVGRQPQHF. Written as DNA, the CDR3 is TGTGCCAGCTCACCCGCGGTGGGTCGTCAGCCCCAGCATTTT.